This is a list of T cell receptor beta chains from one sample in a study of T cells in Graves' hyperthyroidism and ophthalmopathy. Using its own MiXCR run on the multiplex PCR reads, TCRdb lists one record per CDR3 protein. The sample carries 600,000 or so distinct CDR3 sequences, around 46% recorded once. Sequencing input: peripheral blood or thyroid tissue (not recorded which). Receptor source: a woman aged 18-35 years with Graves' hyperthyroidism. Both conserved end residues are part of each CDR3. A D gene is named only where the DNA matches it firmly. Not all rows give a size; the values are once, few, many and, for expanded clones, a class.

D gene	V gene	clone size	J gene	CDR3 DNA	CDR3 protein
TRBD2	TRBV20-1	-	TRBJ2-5	TGCAGTGCTAGTTCGACTAGCGGGACTGGGGAGACCCAGTACTTC	CSASSTSGTGETQYF
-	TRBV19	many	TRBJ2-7	TGTGCCAGTAGTATCGGCTACGAGCAGTACTTC	CASSIGYEQYF
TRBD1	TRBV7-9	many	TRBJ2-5	TGTGCCAGCAGTTCTGGGACAGGGGGCTTCCAAGAGACCCAGTACTTC	CASSSGTGGFQETQYF
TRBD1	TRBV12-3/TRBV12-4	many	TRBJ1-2	TGTGCCAGCAGTTCGAATCGACAGGGGTTTGATGGCTACACCTTC	CASSSNRQGFDGYTF
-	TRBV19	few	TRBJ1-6	TGTGCCTGGAGTGTTGTCCCCAATTCACCCCTCCACTTT	CAWSVVPNSPLHF
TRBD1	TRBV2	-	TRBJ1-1	TGTGCCAGCACCACCCGGCACAGGGGTGCGAACACTGAAGCTTTCTTT	CASTTRHRGANTEAFF
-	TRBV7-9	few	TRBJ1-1	TGTGCCAGCAGCACCGACCCGCTACCGGGAGCTTTCTTT	CASSTDPLPGAFF
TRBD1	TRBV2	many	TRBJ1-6	TGTGCCAGTTACAGGGGAGGATTTGGTTCACCCCTCCACTTT	CASYRGGFGSPLHF
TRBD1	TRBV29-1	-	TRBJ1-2	TGCAGCGTTGCCCGGGACAGCCTATTCCCCTATGGCTACACCTTC	CSVARDSLFPYGYTF
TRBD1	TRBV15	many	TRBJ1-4	TGTGCCACCAGCAGAGACAGGGGGGATGAAAAACTGTTTTTT	CATSRDRGDEKLFF
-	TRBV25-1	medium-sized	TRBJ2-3	TGTGCCAGCAGTGGAACCCTAGATACGCAGTATTTT	CASSGTLDTQYF
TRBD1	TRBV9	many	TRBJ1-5	TGTGCCAGCAGCCCAGGACAGGGGAGCAATCAGCCCCAGCATTTT	CASSPGQGSNQPQHF
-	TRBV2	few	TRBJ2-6	TGTGCCAGCAGTGTCGGACAGGGGGCCAACGTCCTGACTTTC	CASSVGQGANVLTF
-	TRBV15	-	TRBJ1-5	TGTGCCACCAGCAGAGACGGCCATGGCAATCAGCCCCAGCATTTT	CATSRDGHGNQPQHF
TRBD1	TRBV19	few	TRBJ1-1	TGTGCCAGTAGTACAGGGGGGAGGAACACTGAAGCTTTCTTT	CASSTGGRNTEAFF
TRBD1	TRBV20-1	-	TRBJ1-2	TGCAATGCTGAAGACAGGGCGAATGGCTACACCTTC	CNAEDRANGYTF
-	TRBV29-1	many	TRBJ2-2	TGCAGCGTAGCAGGGGAGACCGGGGAGCTGTTTTTT	CSVAGETGELFF
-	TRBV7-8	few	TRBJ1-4	TGTGCCAGCAGCTTAGGGGGGAGCAGATCGAATGAAAAACTGTTTTTT	CASSLGGSRSNEKLFF
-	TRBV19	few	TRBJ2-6	TGTGCCAGTAATGGGTGGAGGCGAAACTCTGGGGCCAACGTCCTGACTTTC	CASNGWRRNSGANVLTF
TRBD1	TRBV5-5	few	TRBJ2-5	TGTGCCAGCAGCCACCGACAGGGATGGACCCAGTACTTC	CASSHRQGWTQYF
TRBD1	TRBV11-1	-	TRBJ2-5	TGTGCCAGCAGCCCAATACAGGGGCCACGTGGCGGGACCCAGTACTTC	CASSPIQGPRGGTQYF
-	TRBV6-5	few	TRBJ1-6	TGTGCCAGCAGTTACGTTCCGGTCGGGAGAAATTCACCCCTCCACTTT	CASSYVPVGRNSPLHF
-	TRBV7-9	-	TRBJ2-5	TGTGCCACCAGATGGCAGGGTCAGTCGGGAGTAGAGACCCAGTACTTC	CATRWQGQSGVETQYF
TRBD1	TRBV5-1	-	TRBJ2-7	TGCGCCAGCAGCCGGGACAGGTCGAACGAGCAGTACTTC	CASSRDRSNEQYF
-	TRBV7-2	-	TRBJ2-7	TGTGCCAGCAGCTTAGGCAGGGGGGACGAGCAGTACTTC	CASSLGRGDEQYF
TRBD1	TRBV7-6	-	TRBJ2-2	TGTGCCAGCAGCTTAGCAGGGGGCGGGAACACCGGGGAGCTGTTTTTT	CASSLAGGGNTGELFF